This T cell receptor (beta chain) was sequenced for a study of metastatic and nonmetastatic thyroid tumors. Looking at the study overall: It was across blood and tumor or nodule tissue from malignant and benign thyroid patients that repertoires were compared.

None of the patients had undergone any treatment ahead of thyroid surgery. This clone was seen many times. Its target is not known. Study results and caveats: The reported finding was significantly higher TCR beta diversity in malignant thyroid tumors relative to benign nodules, in blood and tumor.

TCRdb recomputed clones from the PCR reads via MiXCR. The profile shows approximately 34,000 clones, roughly 15% of them singletons. Germline V gene data show CDR1 as MDHEN and CDR2 as SYDVKM. The CDR3 spans 13 residues. The germline V and J ends were trimmed by 1 base and 4 bases, with 5 bases remaining between them. The TCR comes from a female donor with papillary thyroid cancer or a benign thyroid nodule (not recorded which). Some clones in this sample may be carry-over from other donors' samples. This chain joins TRBV28 and TRBJ2-1, with D perhaps matching TRBD1 (5 bases). The sequenced sample consisted of blood. The CDR3 sequence: CASSLSGYNEQFF. In DNA form, the CDR3 reads TGTGCCAGCAGTTTATCAGGGTACAATGAGCAGTTCTTC.